Below, 21 T cell receptor beta chains from the same sample are listed, as sequenced in a study of control samples from healthy donors and cancer patients (dated by TCRdb to between 2020 and 2021). The method behind the library was the immunoSEQ multiplex PCR assay. In TCRdb, the immuneACCESS table is reduced to in-frame sequences with V and J assigned. These tables do not hold every clone; where another copy was compared, an unresolved V gene accounts for under half, and the others remain unexplained. The sample includes roughly 130,000 clones, with just over 90% observed a single time. The ten largest make up over 1.5% of the sample. Sequencing was carried out using PBMCs. The receptors were gathered from a middle-aged man with head and neck cancer.

This chain joins TRBV28 and TRBJ1-4; D is perhaps TRBD1 (5 bases). Trimming removed 6 bases from V and 6 bases from J, with 17 bases in between. The CDR3 contains 15 residues. Germline V CDR1 and CDR2: MDHEN, SYDVKM. Here the CDR3 DNA reads TGTGCCAGCAGCCTAACGGGGCGGGAGGATGAAAAACTGTTTTTT. Protein product: CASSLTGREDEKLFF.

In this sample, this clone turned up once. The chain employs TRBV9 and TRBJ2-2, with 8 bases matching TRBD2. CDR1 is SGDLS and CDR2 is YYNGEE in the germline V gene. With V trimmed by 3 bases and J by 1 base, 5 bases remained unmatched. The CDR3 sequence is 16 residues long. The CDR3 bases are TGTGCCAGCAGCGCAATAGCGGGGCGGAACACCGGGGAGCTGTTTTTT. This encodes CASSAIAGRNTGELFF.

The chain carries TRBV3-1 (or the pseudogene TRBV3-2) and TRBJ2-3, with D perhaps given as TRBD1 or TRBD2 (6 bases each). This CDR3 comprises 12 residues. Deletions cut 0 bases from V and 13 bases from J, with 11 bases between. In germline, CDR1 is LGHDT, CDR2 YNNKEL (reference sequence). CDR3 residues: CASSQDWGAEYF. In nucleotides, the CDR3 is TGTGCCAGCAGCCAAGACTGGGGGGCAGAGTATTTT.

This chain uses TRBV7-9 with TRBJ1-1; the match to TRBD1 covers 8 bases. The CDR3 is made up of 20 amino acids. Germline V gene data show CDR1 as SEHNR and CDR2 as FQNEAQ (reference sequence). The trim removed 6 bases at V and 11 bases at J, leaving 32 bases unmatched. CDR3 bases: TGTGCCAGCAGGAGGGGGACAGGTAGAGGCCTGCGGCCCGATCCAGCGGGGGCTTTCTTT. It translates to CASRRGTGRGLRPDPAGAFF.

V usage is TRBV7-9 and J usage is TRBJ1-2, with 10 nucleotides matching TRBD1. Trimming took 1 base from V and 4 from J; bases not matched to a gene: 6. This CDR3 has 16 residues. Germline CDR1 and CDR2: SEHNR and FQNEAQ (reference sequence). CDR3 coding DNA: TGTGCCAGCAGCTTAGTCGGCGGGACAGGGGCCTATGGCTACACCTTC. Protein sequence: CASSLVGGTGAYGYTF.

This chain uses TRBV7-2 with TRBJ2-5; unclear D gene. V was shortened by 6 bases and J by 5 bases, with 10 bases between the two germline ends. CDR1 and CDR2 from the germline V gene are SGHTA and FQGNSA. CDR3 length equals 12 residues. CDR3 nucleotide sequence: TGTGCCAGCAGACCGGACGGTGAGACCCAGTACTTC. This codes for CASRPDGETQYF.

This clone showed up just a few times. The rearrangement joins TRBV30 to TRBJ2-6, with D uncertain. The CDR3 sequence is 14 residues long. Between the trimmed V and J ends, which lost 3 bases and 0 bases, there was a span of 6 bases. CDR1 is GTSNPN, CDR2 SVGIG, per germline (reference sequence). The chain's CDR3 is CAWSGFSGANVLTF. CDR3 bases: TGTGCCTGGAGCGGGTTCTCTGGGGCCAACGTCCTGACTTTC.

This clone turned up a few times. The gene calls are TRBV12-5 and TRBJ2-1; 7 nucleotides match TRBD2. V dropped 9 bases and J dropped 3; count of bases not matched to a gene: 5. CDR1 LGHNT and CDR2 FRNRAP come from the germline V gene. This CDR3 contains 13 residues. This CDR3 reads CASQRGVYNEQFF. The CDR3 DNA is TGTGCTAGCCAACGGGGGGTCTACAATGAGCAGTTCTTC. Looking up the rest from reference TRBV12-5 and TRBJ2-1 gives the full variable domain: DARVTQTPRHKVTEMGQEVTMRCQPILGHNTVFWYRQTMMQGLELLAYFRNRAPLDDSGMPKDRFSAEMPDATLATLKIQPSEPRDSAVYFCASQRGVYNEQFFGPGTRLTVL.

This sequence joins TRBV19 and TRBJ2-1; D uncertain. V was clipped by 5 bases and J by 6 bases, with 14 bases between them. The CDR3 extends over 14 amino acids. Germline V gene sequence: CDR1 LNHDA, CDR2 SQIVND (reference sequence). The CDR3 sequence: CASSSSILRNEQFF. CDR3 bases: TGTGCCAGTAGTTCCAGCATCCTCCGCAATGAGCAGTTCTTC.

The rearrangement joins TRBV7-8 to TRBJ2-2; D call uncertain. The CDR3 loop spans 16 amino acids. V dropped 5 bases and J dropped 0 bases, with 13 bases sitting between them. Germline V lookup: CDR1 SGHVS, CDR2 FQNEAQ. The CDR3 bases are TGTGCCAGCAGCCCCCTAGACACTGCGAACACCGGGGAGCTGTTTTTT. This sequence encodes CASSPLDTANTGELFF.

This clone was counted once. For the CDR3, the DNA is TGTGCCAGCAGTTCTGAGTGGGAAGAGACCCAGTACTTC. Amino acid sequence: CASSSEWEETQYF. The V call is TRBV27, the J call TRBJ2-5; D unresolved. The germline V gene has CDR1 MNHEY and CDR2 SMNVEV (reference sequence). This CDR3 contains 13 residues. Trimming pared 4 bases from V and 3 bases from J, leaving 9 bases between.

The gene calls are TRBV7-9 and TRBJ2-6; TRBD2 might be the D (5 bases). CDR1 and CDR2 (germline): SEHNR, FQNEAQ (reference sequence). The CDR3 contains 15 residues. With 4 bases removed from V and 2 bases from J, the gap between germline ends came to 9 bases. CDR3 nucleotides: TGTGCCAGCAGCTCCCTAGCTGCTGGGGCCAACGTCCTGACTTTC. Amino acids: CASSSLAAGANVLTF.

V and J are TRBV7-9 and TRBJ2-7, with 8 bases that match TRBD1. Germline trimming cut 4 bases from V and 3 bases from J; bases unmatched to any gene: 8. The germline CDR1 and CDR2 sequences are SEHNR and FQNEAQ (reference sequence). The CDR3 runs 15 residues. The CDR3 protein is CASSSGQGEFYEQYF. CDR3 DNA: TGTGCCAGCAGCTCTGGACAGGGAGAGTTCTACGAGCAGTACTTC. Using reference TRBV7-9 and TRBJ2-7 for the parts outside the CDR3, the full variable domain is DTGVSQNPRHKITKRGQNVTFRCDPISEHNRLYWYRQTLGQGPEFLTYFQNEAQLEKSRLLSDRFSAERPKGSFSTLEIQRTEQGDSAMYLCASSSGQGEFYEQYFGPGTRLTVT.

This chain joins TRBV6-5 and TRBJ2-7, with 10 bases matching TRBD1. Trimming removed 7 bases from V and 7 bases from J; junction bases left unmatched: 10. Germline V gene data show CDR1 as MNHEY and CDR2 as SVGAGI. The CDR3 runs 14 residues. DNA of the CDR3: TGTGCCAGCACGTACGGGGACAGGGGTCAAGAGCAGTACTTC. This codes for CASTYGDRGQEQYF.

The CDR3 coding sequence is TGTGCCAGCAGCAACGCGGGGCAGTCGGCCCCTGGTGGCTACACCTTC. It translates to CASSNAGQSAPGGYTF. The rearrangement links TRBV6-6 to TRBJ1-2; tentatively, D is TRBD1 (5 bases). The germline V gene encodes CDR1 MNHNY and CDR2 SVGAGI (reference sequence). The CDR3 has 16 residues. The V end was cut by 6 bases, the J end by 7 bases, with 24 bases between.

The chain joins TRBV23-1 to TRBJ2-1; the match to TRBD2 covers 9 bases. TRBV23-1 is labeled an ORF, and its function is uncertain. The CDR3 extends over 15 amino acids. V shed 4 bases and J 7 bases; nucleotides not matched to a gene: 8. The CDR3 DNA reads as TGCGCCAGCAGTCTCCCCGAGGCGGGGGGGAATGAGCAGTTCTTC. Its translation is CASSLPEAGGNEQFF.

This chain connects TRBV7-9 to TRBJ2-2, with TRBD2 as a possible D gene (5 bases). This CDR3 is built from 17 residues. CDR1 and CDR2 (germline): SEHNR, FQNEAQ (reference sequence). V shed 5 bases and J shed 4 bases, with 20 bases lying between them. This CDR3 reads CASSVIPKAAATGELFF. In DNA, the CDR3 is TGTGCCAGCAGCGTCATACCGAAAGCGGCAGCCACCGGGGAGCTGTTTTTT. Combining the CDR3 with reference TRBV7-9 and TRBJ2-2 gives the whole variable domain DTGVSQNPRHKITKRGQNVTFRCDPISEHNRLYWYRQTLGQGPEFLTYFQNEAQLEKSRLLSDRFSAERPKGSFSTLEIQRTEQGDSAMYLCASSVIPKAAATGELFFGEGSRLTVL.

The J gene is TRBJ1-6, the V gene TRBV11-2; 7 bases map to TRBD1. Germline trimming cut 3 bases from V and 7 bases from J; bases unmatched to any gene: 6. The CDR3 contains 15 residues. Germline-derived CDR1 and CDR2 are SGHAT and FQNNGV. CDR3 residues: CASSFYRGRNSPLHF. The CDR3 region has the DNA TGTGCCAGCAGCTTTTACAGGGGTAGAAATTCACCCCTCCACTTT.

The V gene is TRBV18, the J gene TRBJ2-6, with 7 bases identical to TRBD1. CDR3 length: 18 amino acids. From germline, CDR1 is KGHSH and CDR2 LQKENI. V trimming: 3 bases; J trimming: 0 bases; junction bases outside the gene matches: 8. CDR3 DNA: TGTGCCAGCTCACCCCTGGGACAGAAACTCTCTGGGGCCAACGTCCTGACTTTC. This gives the protein CASSPLGQKLSGANVLTF.

This rearrangement joins TRBV6-5 to TRBJ1-2; possible D gene TRBD1, 5 bases. V was clipped by 7 bases and J by 8 bases, with 17 bases between them. This CDR3 is built from 13 residues. Per germline, CDR1 MNHEY and CDR2 SVGAGI. Here the CDR3 reads CASTSGTSGGYTF. Here the CDR3 DNA reads TGTGCCAGCACCTCCGGGACGTCGGGGGGCTACACCTTC.

The chain is built from TRBV7-6 and TRBJ1-1, with TRBD1 as a possible D gene (6 bases). Deletions cut 5 bases from V and 5 bases from J, with 18 bases between. Germline CDR1 is SGHVS and CDR2 is FNYEAQ. The CDR3 runs 15 residues. The CDR3 DNA is TGTGCCAGCAGCGCGGAGGAGGGGGGGATGACTGAAGCTTTCTTT. Amino acid sequence: CASSAEEGGMTEAFF.